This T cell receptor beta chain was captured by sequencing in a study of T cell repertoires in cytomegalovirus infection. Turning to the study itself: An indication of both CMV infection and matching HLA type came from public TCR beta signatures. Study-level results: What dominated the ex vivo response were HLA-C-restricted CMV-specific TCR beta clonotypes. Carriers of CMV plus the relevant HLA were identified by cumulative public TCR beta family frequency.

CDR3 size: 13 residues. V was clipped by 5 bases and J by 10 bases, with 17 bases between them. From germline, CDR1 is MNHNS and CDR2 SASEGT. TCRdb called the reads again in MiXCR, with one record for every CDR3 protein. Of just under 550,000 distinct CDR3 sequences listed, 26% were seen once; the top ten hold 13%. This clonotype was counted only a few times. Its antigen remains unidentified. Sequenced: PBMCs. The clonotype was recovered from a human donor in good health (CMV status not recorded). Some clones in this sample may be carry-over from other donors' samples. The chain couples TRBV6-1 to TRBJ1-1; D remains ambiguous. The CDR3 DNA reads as TGTGCCAGCAGTCCCTCACATAACTTGGGAGCTTTCTTT. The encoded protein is CASSPSHNLGAFF.